Listed below are T cell receptor beta chains from one sample, sequenced in a study of blood T cell repertoires in COVID-19. The table came from immunoSEQ multiplex PCR; TCRdb's copy has only in-frame clones and leaves some out. The data show about 500,000 clones, with approximately 88% seen just once and about 8.2% held by the top ten. Material for sequencing was peripheral blood. These receptors all come from a woman aged 45-60 years with COVID-19, enrolled during active disease. CDR3s include the opening cysteine and the closing phenylalanine or tryptophan. Each record gives: clone size, J gene, CDR3 length, V gene, D gene, CDR3 protein, CDR3 DNA. The D gene is left open where the match is weak. Size values are once, few and many counts, or a class for expanded clones, and some rows have none.

-	TRBJ2-3	16	TRBV11-1	-	CASSLTGAMGTDTQYF	TGTGCCAGCAGCTTAACTGGGGCGATGGGGACAGATACGCAGTATTTT
-	TRBJ1-2	11	TRBV7-2	TRBD1	CASSLQGAKTF	TGTGCCAGCAGCCTCCAGGGGGCGAAGACCTTC
-	TRBJ1-1	15	TRBV6-5	TRBD1	CASKRQGVTNTEAFF	TGTGCCAGCAAACGACAGGGTGTTACGAACACTGAAGCTTTCTTT
-	TRBJ1-5	12	TRBV24-1	-	CATSDLQGSQHF	TGTGCCACCAGTGATTTACAGGGATCCCAGCATTTT
-	TRBJ2-7	15	TRBV5-4	-	CASSLLDSPTYEQYF	TGTGCCAGCAGCCTGCTGGACAGCCCGACCTACGAGCAGTACTTC
-	TRBJ1-5	16	TRBV10-3	TRBD1	CAISESLGTGEQPQHF	TGTGCCATCAGTGAGTCGTTGGGGACAGGGGAACAGCCCCAGCATTTT
-	TRBJ2-7	15	TRBV15	TRBD1	CATSRDLDRVDEQYF	TGTGCCACCAGCAGAGATCTTGACAGGGTTGACGAGCAGTACTTC
-	TRBJ1-1	13	TRBV9	TRBD1	CASSVVTGAETFF	TGTGCCAGCAGCGTAGTGACAGGGGCCGAAACTTTCTTT
once	TRBJ2-1	14	TRBV29-1	-	CSVTLASSYNEQFF	TGCAGCGTTACACTCGCTAGCTCCTACAATGAGCAGTTCTTC
once	TRBJ1-2	13	TRBV19	TRBD1	CASSPAPGGGYTF	TGTGCCAGTAGTCCGGCCCCAGGGGGAGGCTACACCTTC
-	TRBJ1-5	15	TRBV10-1	TRBD1	CASSPGQGADQPQHF	TGCGCCAGCTCCCCGGGACAGGGGGCCGATCAGCCCCAGCATTTT
few	TRBJ1-2	14	TRBV7-2	-	CASSPPAGRRGYTF	TGTGCCAGCAGCCCCCCGGCCGGCAGGCGCGGCTACACCTTC
-	TRBJ1-3	18	TRBV7-6	-	CASSLSGVQLNSGNTIYF	TGTGCCAGCAGCCTGAGCGGGGTACAGCTTAACTCTGGAAACACCATATATTTT
-	TRBJ1-2	14	TRBV27	-	CASSLGREIYGYTF	TGTGCCAGCAGTTTAGGGCGGGAGATCTATGGCTACACCTTC
-	TRBJ2-7	12	TRBV2	TRBD1	CASSTGAWEQYF	TGTGCCAGCAGTACAGGGGCCTGGGAGCAGTACTTC
-	TRBJ1-5	10	TRBV6-5	-	CASSDGAQHF	TGTGCCAGCAGCGACGGGGCCCAGCATTTT
-	TRBJ1-2	12	TRBV2	-	CASSENVLGYTF	TGTGCCAGCAGTGAAAACGTGCTAGGCTACACCTTC
-	TRBJ1-1	18	TRBV9	TRBD1	CASSVAGAGGLGNTEAFF	TGTGCCAGCAGCGTAGCTGGGGCAGGGGGCTTAGGGAACACTGAAGCTTTCTTT
few	TRBJ2-1	15	TRBV5-1	-	CASSLSWQGNNEQFF	TGCGCCAGCAGCTTGTCATGGCAGGGGAACAATGAGCAGTTCTTC
-	TRBJ2-3	16	TRBV7-9	TRBD1	CASSYKGAQDTDTQYF	TGTGCCAGCAGCTATAAGGGGGCTCAGGACACAGATACGCAGTATTTT
-	TRBJ1-1	15	TRBV2	TRBD1	CASSGTGNLFTEAFF	TGTGCCAGCAGTGGGACAGGGAATCTTTTCACTGAAGCTTTCTTT
once	TRBJ1-6	13	TRBV6-5	-	CASRSSYNSPLHF	TGTGCCAGTCGGAGCTCCTATAATTCACCCCTCCACTTT